This T cell receptor (beta chain) was identified during a study of beta chain features in type 1 diabetes. Study results and caveats: Among type 1 diabetes patients, VDJ junctions had fewer insertions and more deletions. The similarity of naive, central memory and Treg TCRB repertoires appeared greater among patients than among healthy donors. When Type 1 diabetes patients were examined, their TCRB CDR3s proved moderately but significantly shorter in all four CD4+ subsets. cDNA-based sequencing might over-represent cells highly expressing TCR.

About this clone: The target antigen is unknown.

Investigators reverse transcribed all isolated RNA, so they sequenced expressed TCRB transcripts. Method: immunoSEQ multiplex PCR; TCRdb's copy keeps in-frame clones and lacks some. The profile shows roughly 340,000 clones, roughly 12% of them singletons. The TCR was taken from a woman between 18 and 29 years old with type 1 diabetes. The sequencing sample was made of naive CD4+ T cells from blood.

As DNA, the CDR3 is TGTGCCTGGAGTGTCAGGCTCAATCAGCCCCAGCATTTT. As protein: CAWSVRLNQPQHF. This chain uses TRBV30 with TRBJ1-5; D gene ambiguous. V dropped 0 bases and J dropped 3 bases, with 6 bases sitting between them. Germline V gives CDR1 GTSNPN, CDR2 SVGIG (reference sequence). The CDR3 loop spans 13 amino acids.